Below, 23 T cell receptor beta chains from the same sample are listed, as sequenced in a study of blood T cell repertoires in COVID-19. The assay was immunoSEQ multiplex PCR, and TCRdb's table has in-frame clones only and misses some. The table lists around 240,000 clones, about nine tenths of them singletons, with just over 0.85% in the top ten. The source material was PBMCs or T cells enriched from blood (not recorded which). Receptors were obtained from a man over 45 who had been exposed to COVID-19.

J is TRBJ1-3 and V is TRBV11-3, with D maybe TRBD1 (6 bases). With 1 base removed from V and 8 bases from J, the gap between germline ends came to 18 bases. Germline V gene lookup returns CDR1 SGHNT and CDR2 YENEEA. This CDR3 region has 16 residues. The CDR3 sequence is CASSLGAGDVMDTIYF. The DNA for the CDR3 is TGTGCCAGCAGCTTAGGGGCAGGGGACGTGATGGACACCATATATTTT.

CDR3 sequence: CASLGTLVQETQYF. The DNA for the CDR3 is TGTGCCAGCCTTGGCACCCTGGTCCAGGAGACCCAGTACTTC. This rearrangement joins TRBV6-5 to TRBJ2-5; unclear D gene. CDR3 length equals 14 residues. The germline CDR1 and CDR2 sequences are MNHEY and SVGAGI. Trimming left V 8 bases short and J 5 bases short, with 18 bases between.

The CDR3 region is CASSLSAGLYSNQPQHF. The CDR3 region has the DNA TGTGCCAGCAGCTTGAGTGCCGGTCTTTATAGCAATCAGCCCCAGCATTTT. The chain links TRBV5-8 to TRBJ1-5; D remains ambiguous. Germline lookup yields CDR1 SGHTS and CDR2 YDEGEE. The CDR3 runs 17 residues. V dropped 1 base and J dropped 0 bases, with 14 bases sitting between them.

A remark on this clone: This sample also contains other DNA sequences that code for the same CDR3. The V gene is TRBV27, the J gene TRBJ1-5; 8 nucleotides agree with TRBD1. Germline V lookup: CDR1 MNHEY, CDR2 SMNVEV (reference sequence). V lost 4 bases and J lost 4; bases outside the gene matches: 3. The CDR3 consists of 14 residues. The CDR3 spells CASSSGTGNQPQHF. In nucleotides, the CDR3 is TGTGCCAGCAGTTCGGGGACAGGTAATCAGCCCCAGCATTTT.

This clone is a singleton in its sample. The CDR3: CASSASIGYLANTGELFF. The CDR3, as DNA: TGTGCCAGCAGCGCATCGATCGGGTACCTCGCGAACACCGGGGAGCTGTTTTTT. The gene calls are TRBV5-6 and TRBJ2-2; D is uncertain. The V and J ends lost 4 bases and 0 bases respectively, with 19 bases between them. Looked up from germline, CDR1 is SGHDT and CDR2 is YYEEEE. There are 18 residues in the CDR3. The full variable domain, with the rest looked up from reference TRBV5-6 and TRBJ2-2, is DAGVTQSPTHLIKTRGQQVTLRCSPKSGHDTVSWYQQALGQGPQFIFQYYEEEERQRGNFPDRFSGHQFPNYSSELNVNALLLGDSALYLCASSASIGYLANTGELFFGEGSRLTVL.

The rearrangement links TRBV5-4 to TRBJ1-2; no clear D gene. V was trimmed by 4 bases and J by 2 bases, leaving 15 bases between them. CDR3 length: 15 amino acids. Germline V gene lookup returns CDR1 SGHNT and CDR2 YYREEE (reference sequence). CDR3 sequence: CASSPRGGDNYGYTF. CDR3 DNA sequence: TGTGCCAGCAGCCCCCGAGGAGGCGACAACTATGGCTACACCTTC.

This chain uses TRBV7-2 with TRBJ1-1; unclear D gene. CDR3 length: 13 residues. CDR1 is SGHTA and CDR2 is FQGNSA in the germline V gene. Trimming removed 0 bases from V and 3 bases from J, with 5 bases in between. The CDR3 DNA follows: TGTGCCAGCAGCTTAGCGGCAGACACTGAAGCTTTCTTT. Protein sequence: CASSLAADTEAFF.

The rearrangement joins TRBV5-5 to TRBJ2-7, with D possibly being TRBD1 (6 bases). The germline CDR1 and CDR2 sequences are SGHKS and YYEKEE (reference sequence). The CDR3 has 17 residues. V was shortened by 4 bases and J by 9 bases, with 29 bases between the two germline ends. CDR3 sequence: CASSETPGQIITKGQYV. The CDR3 coding sequence is TGTGCCAGCAGCGAGACGCCGGGACAAATTATTACGAAGGGGCAGTACGTC.

The sample holds one count of this clone. J is TRBJ1-4 and V is TRBV24-1, with D unresolved. Germline CDR1 KGHDR, CDR2 SFDVKD. This CDR3 spans 15 amino acids. The V and J ends lost 3 bases and 3 bases respectively, with 10 bases between them. The CDR3 sequence: CATSDGGGSNEKLFF. The CDR3 region has the DNA TGTGCCACCAGTGATGGCGGCGGATCTAATGAAAAACTGTTTTTT.

Only one count was recorded for this clone. The chain links TRBV10-3 to TRBJ1-1; TRBD1 aligns across 8 bases. This CDR3 region has 14 residues. V was clipped by 10 bases and J by 1 base; unmatched bases: 8. Germline V CDR1 and CDR2: ENHRY, SYGVKD. CDR3 nucleotide sequence: TGTGCCAGTTCACCACAGGGGGAGAACACTGAAGCTTTCTTT. It encodes CASSPQGENTEAFF.

The V call is TRBV7-2, the J call TRBJ1-2, with 8 bases lining up with TRBD1. J gave up 7 bases and V 5 bases, and 12 bases lay outside the gene matches. This CDR3 is 15 amino acids long. The germline V gene has CDR1 SGHTA and CDR2 FQGNSA. The CDR3 region has the DNA TGTGCCAGCAGCACCCGCAGGCAAGGACAGGGTGGCTACACCTTC. Residues: CASSTRRQGQGGYTF.

V is TRBV6-2 or TRBV6-3 and J is TRBJ1-6; D is possibly TRBD1 (6 bases). CDR3 length: 15 residues. V was cut by 5 bases and J by 7 bases, with 15 bases left in between. CDR1 is MNHEY, CDR2 SVGEGT, per germline. CDR3 nucleotides: TGTGCCAGCAGTGCGACGGGACACGGAAATTCACCCCTCCACTTT. Translating gives CASSATGHGNSPLHF.

CDR3 protein: CASSFRTGPHEQYF. DNA for the CDR3: TGTGCCAGCAGCTTTAGGACAGGGCCACACGAGCAGTACTTC. The chain is built from TRBV7-2 and TRBJ2-7, with 8 bases lining up with TRBD1. CDR1 is SGHTA and CDR2 is FQGNSA in the germline V gene. The V gene end was trimmed by 3 bases and the J gene end by 5 bases; junction bases not matched to a gene: 6. This CDR3 region has 14 residues.

The genes are TRBV5-1 and TRBJ2-5; 8 positions match TRBD1. V lost 0 bases to trimming and J lost 7 bases; unmatched junction nucleotides: 8. Germline loops: CDR1 SGHRS, CDR2 YFSETQ. CDR3 length: 15 residues. The CDR3 reads CASSLAGTGFGTQYF. CDR3 DNA: TGCGCCAGCAGCTTGGCCGGGACAGGCTTCGGGACCCAGTACTTC.

V usage is TRBV11-3 and J usage is TRBJ2-1; 12 nucleotides match TRBD2. The trim removed 5 bases at V and 8 bases at J, leaving 7 bases unmatched. CDR1 is SGHNT and CDR2 is YENEEA in the germline V gene. The CDR3 totals 15 residues. The CDR3 bases are TGTGCCAGCAGCGTTCTAGCGGGAGGGCTCCATGAGCAGTTCTTC. This encodes CASSVLAGGLHEQFF.

This clone has just a few counts. The CDR3 region has the DNA TGTGCCAGCAGTTACTGGACGGGAGGGAGCAATGAGCAGTTCTTC. Translated, it gives CASSYWTGGSNEQFF. The chain is built from TRBV6-5 and TRBJ2-1; 8 bases are shared with TRBD2. Germline-derived CDR1 and CDR2 are MNHEY and SVGAGI. CDR3 length equals 15 residues. J gave up 6 bases and V 1 base, and 5 bases lay outside the gene matches.

The chain has TRBV7-9 and TRBJ1-2; D unclear. Germline CDR1 SEHNR, CDR2 FQNEAQ (reference sequence). CDR3 length equals 15 residues. V was shortened by 2 bases and J by 5 bases, with 15 bases between the two germline ends. CDR3 in DNA: TGTGCCAGCAGCTTATCGCAGTTAGCGGGTTATGGCTACACCTTC. Translated, it gives CASSLSQLAGYGYTF.

This clone appeared a few times. CDR3 sequence: CASSSFHIRLGGNTIYF. In DNA form, the CDR3 reads TGTGCCAGCAGTTCATTCCATATACGCCTAGGTGGAAACACCATATATTTT. The gene calls are TRBV28 and TRBJ1-3, with D unclear. Germline CDR1 is MDHEN and CDR2 is SYDVKM. This CDR3 is built from 17 residues. The V end lost 4 bases, the J end lost 3 bases, and 19 bases lay between the germline ends.

In regard to this clone: The same CDR3 can be traced to other DNA sequences in this sample. The chain has TRBV5-4 and TRBJ2-3; TRBD2 is a possible D gene (5 bases). CDR3 size: 12 residues. V lost 4 bases, J lost 2 bases, and 5 bases lay in between. Germline lookup yields CDR1 SGHNT and CDR2 YYREEE (reference sequence). In nucleotides, the CDR3 is TGTGCCAGCAGCCTAGCCACAGATACGCAGTATTTT. This translates into CASSLATDTQYF.

V is TRBV5-5 and J is TRBJ1-5; no clear D. CDR3 size: 12 residues. Germline V lookup: CDR1 SGHKS, CDR2 YYEKEE (reference sequence). The germline V and J ends were trimmed by 4 bases and 5 bases, with 7 bases remaining between them. Here the CDR3 reads CASSAVDQPQHF. Here the CDR3 DNA reads TGTGCCAGCAGCGCAGTGGATCAGCCCCAGCATTTT. Full variable domain (missing parts from reference TRBV5-5 and TRBJ1-5): DAGVTQSPTHLIKTRGQQVTLRCSPISGHKSVSWYQQVLGQGPQFIFQYYEKEERGRGNFPDRFSARQFPNYSSELNVNALLLGDSALYLCASSAVDQPQHFGDGTRLSIL.

The V and J genes are TRBV25-1 and TRBJ1-2; TRBD1 agrees at 11 bases. This CDR3 comprises 18 residues. Germline V gene sequence: CDR1 MGHDK, CDR2 SYGVNS. Trimming at V came to 3 bases and at J to 4 bases, leaving 13 bases not matched to a gene. CDR3 protein: CASSDFGQGARGGYGYTF. As DNA, the CDR3 is TGTGCCAGCAGTGATTTCGGACAGGGGGCTAGAGGTGGCTATGGCTACACCTTC.

V usage is TRBV28 and J usage is TRBJ1-4, with 9 bases lining up with TRBD1. V was pared by 10 bases and J by 7 bases, with 7 bases of the junction left unmatched. Germline assignment: CDR1 MDHEN and CDR2 SYDVKM. There are 13 residues in the CDR3. The CDR3 region has the DNA TGTGCCATAACAGGGGGCGCCCCTGAAAAACTGTTTTTT. As protein: CAITGGAPEKLFF.

The CDR3 loop is CASSFLSGASSSYNEQFF. In DNA form, the CDR3 reads TGTGCCAGCAGTTTCCTATCAGGGGCCTCGAGCTCCTACAATGAGCAGTTCTTC. The chain has TRBV27 and TRBJ2-1, with D possibly TRBD1 on 6 matching bases. The CDR3 has 18 residues. Trimming cost V 3 bases and J 0 bases, with 18 bases left between them. Germline CDR1 and CDR2: MNHEY and SMNVEV (reference sequence).